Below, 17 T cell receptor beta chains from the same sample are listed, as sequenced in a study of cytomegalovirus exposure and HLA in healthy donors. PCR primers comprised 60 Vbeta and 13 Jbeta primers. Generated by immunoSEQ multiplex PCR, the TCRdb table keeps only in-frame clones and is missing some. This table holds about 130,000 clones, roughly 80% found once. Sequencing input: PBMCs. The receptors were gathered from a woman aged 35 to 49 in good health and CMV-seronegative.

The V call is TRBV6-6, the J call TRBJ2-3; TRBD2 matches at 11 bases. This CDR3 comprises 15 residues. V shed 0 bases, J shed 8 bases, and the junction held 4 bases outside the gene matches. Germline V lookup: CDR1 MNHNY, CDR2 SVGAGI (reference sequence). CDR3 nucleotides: TGTGCCAGCAGTTACTCGTTTAGCGGGAGGGGTACGCAGTATTTT. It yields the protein CASSYSFSGRGTQYF.

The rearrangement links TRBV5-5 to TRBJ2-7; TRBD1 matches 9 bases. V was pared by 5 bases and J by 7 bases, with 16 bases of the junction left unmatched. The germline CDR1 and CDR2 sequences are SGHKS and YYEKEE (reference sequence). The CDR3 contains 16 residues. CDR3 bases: TGTGCCAGCAGTCGAATGCCCGGGACAGGGACTTTGGAGCAGTACTTC. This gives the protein CASSRMPGTGTLEQYF.

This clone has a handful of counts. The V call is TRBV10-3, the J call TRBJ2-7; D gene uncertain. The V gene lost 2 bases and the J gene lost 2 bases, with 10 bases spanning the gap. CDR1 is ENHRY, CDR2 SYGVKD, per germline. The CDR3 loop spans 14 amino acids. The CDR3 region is CAISEVNSPYEQYF. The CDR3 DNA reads TGTGCCATCAGTGAGGTCAACAGCCCCTACGAGCAGTACTTC.

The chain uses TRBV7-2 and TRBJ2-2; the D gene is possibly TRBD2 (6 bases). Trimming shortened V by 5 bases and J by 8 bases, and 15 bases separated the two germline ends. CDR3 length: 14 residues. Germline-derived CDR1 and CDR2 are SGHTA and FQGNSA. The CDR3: CASSTRTGTGELFF. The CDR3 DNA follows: TGTGCCAGCAGCACCCGGACTGGGACTGGGGAGCTGTTTTTT. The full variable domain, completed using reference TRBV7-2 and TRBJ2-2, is GAGVSQSPSNKVTEKGKDVELRCDPISGHTALYWYRQSLGQGLEFLIYFQGNSAPDKSGLPSDRFSAERTGGSVSTLTIQRTQQEDSAVYLCASSTRTGTGELFFGEGSRLTVL.

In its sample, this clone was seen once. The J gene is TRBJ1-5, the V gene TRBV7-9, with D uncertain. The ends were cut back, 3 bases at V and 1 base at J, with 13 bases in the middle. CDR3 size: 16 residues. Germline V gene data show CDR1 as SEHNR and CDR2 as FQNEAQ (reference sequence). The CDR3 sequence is CASSFGSGSSNQPQHF. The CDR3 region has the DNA TGTGCCAGCAGCTTTGGGTCGGGTTCAAGCAATCAGCCCCAGCATTTT.

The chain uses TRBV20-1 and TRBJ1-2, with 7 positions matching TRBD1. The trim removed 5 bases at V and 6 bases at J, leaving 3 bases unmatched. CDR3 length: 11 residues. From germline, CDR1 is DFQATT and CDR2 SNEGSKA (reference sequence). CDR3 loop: CSAGGTDGYTF. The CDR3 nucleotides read TGCAGTGCTGGTGGGACAGATGGCTACACCTTC.

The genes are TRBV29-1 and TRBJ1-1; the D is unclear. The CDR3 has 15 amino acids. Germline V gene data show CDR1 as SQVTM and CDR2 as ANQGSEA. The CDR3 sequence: CRAKAWGGLNTEAFF. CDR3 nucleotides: TGCCGCGCTAAGGCCTGGGGAGGTTTGAACACTGAAGCTTTCTTT.

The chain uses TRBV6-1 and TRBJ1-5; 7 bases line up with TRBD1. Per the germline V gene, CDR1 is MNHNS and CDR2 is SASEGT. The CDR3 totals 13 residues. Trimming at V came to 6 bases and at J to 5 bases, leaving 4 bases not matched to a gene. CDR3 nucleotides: TGTGCCAGCAGGGGGGACAGCCATCAGCCCCAGCATTTT. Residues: CASRGDSHQPQHF.

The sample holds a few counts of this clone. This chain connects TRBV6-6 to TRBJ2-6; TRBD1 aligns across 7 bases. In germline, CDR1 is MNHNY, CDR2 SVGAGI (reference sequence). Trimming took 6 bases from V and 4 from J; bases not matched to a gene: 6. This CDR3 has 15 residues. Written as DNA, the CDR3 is TGTGCCAGCAGCCGTACAGGGGACGGGGCCAACGTCCTGACTTTC. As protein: CASSRTGDGANVLTF.

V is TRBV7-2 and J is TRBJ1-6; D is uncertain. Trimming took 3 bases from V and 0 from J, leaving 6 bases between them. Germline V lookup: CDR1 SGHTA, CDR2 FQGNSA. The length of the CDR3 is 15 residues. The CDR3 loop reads CASSFPTSYNSPLHF. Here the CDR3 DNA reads TGTGCCAGCAGCTTTCCTACCTCCTATAATTCACCCCTCCACTTT.

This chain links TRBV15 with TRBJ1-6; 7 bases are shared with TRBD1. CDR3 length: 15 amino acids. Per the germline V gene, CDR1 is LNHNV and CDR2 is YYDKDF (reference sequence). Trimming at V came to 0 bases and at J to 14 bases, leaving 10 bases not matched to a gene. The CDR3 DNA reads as TGTGCCACCAGCAGAGACCGGAGCCAGGGGGAGTCCCTCCACTTT. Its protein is CATSRDRSQGESLHF. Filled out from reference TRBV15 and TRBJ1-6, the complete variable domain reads DAMVIQNPRYQVTQFGKPVTLSCSQTLNHNVMYWYQQKSSQAPKLLFHYYDKDFNNEADTPDNFQSRRPNTSFCFLDIRSPGLGDTAMYLCATSRDRSQGESLHFGNGTRLTVT.

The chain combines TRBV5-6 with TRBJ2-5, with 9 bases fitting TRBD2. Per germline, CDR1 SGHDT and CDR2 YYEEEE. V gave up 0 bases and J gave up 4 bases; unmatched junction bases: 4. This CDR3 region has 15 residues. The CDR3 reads CASSLALAGRETQYF. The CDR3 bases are TGTGCCAGCAGCTTGGCCCTAGCGGGGAGAGAGACCCAGTACTTC. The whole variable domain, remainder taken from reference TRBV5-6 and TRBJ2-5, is DAGVTQSPTHLIKTRGQQVTLRCSPKSGHDTVSWYQQALGQGPQFIFQYYEEEERQRGNFPDRFSGHQFPNYSSELNVNALLLGDSALYLCASSLALAGRETQYFGPGTRLLVL.

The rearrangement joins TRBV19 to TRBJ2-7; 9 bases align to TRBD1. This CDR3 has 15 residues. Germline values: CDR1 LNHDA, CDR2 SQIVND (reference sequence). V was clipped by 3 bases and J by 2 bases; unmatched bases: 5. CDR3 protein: CASSMKGQGPYEQYF. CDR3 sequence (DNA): TGTGCCAGTAGTATGAAAGGACAGGGGCCCTACGAGCAGTACTTC.

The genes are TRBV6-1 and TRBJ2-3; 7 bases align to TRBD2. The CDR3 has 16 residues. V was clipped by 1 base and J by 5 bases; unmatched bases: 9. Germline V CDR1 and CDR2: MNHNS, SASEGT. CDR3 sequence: CASSEDGGGLGDTQYF. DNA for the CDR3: TGTGCCAGCAGTGAAGATGGGGGAGGGTTGGGAGATACGCAGTATTTT.

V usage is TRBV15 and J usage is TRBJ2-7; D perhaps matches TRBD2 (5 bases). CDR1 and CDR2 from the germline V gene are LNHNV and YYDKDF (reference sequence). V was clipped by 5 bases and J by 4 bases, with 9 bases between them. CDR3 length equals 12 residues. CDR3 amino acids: CATSRGEYEQYF. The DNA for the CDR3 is TGTGCCACCAGCCGGGGAGAATACGAGCAGTACTTC.

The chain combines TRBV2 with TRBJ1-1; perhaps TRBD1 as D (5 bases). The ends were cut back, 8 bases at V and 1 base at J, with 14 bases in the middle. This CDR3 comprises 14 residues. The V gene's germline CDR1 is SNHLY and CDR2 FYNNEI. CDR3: CASPAQARNTEAFF. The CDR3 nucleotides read TGTGCCAGCCCGGCACAGGCTAGGAACACTGAAGCTTTCTTT. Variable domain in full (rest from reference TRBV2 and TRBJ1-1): EPEVTQTPSHQVTQMGQEVILRCVPISNHLYFYWYRQILGQKVEFLVSFYNNEISEKSEIFDDQFSVERPDGSNFTLKIRSTKLEDSAMYFCASPAQARNTEAFFGQGTRLTVV.

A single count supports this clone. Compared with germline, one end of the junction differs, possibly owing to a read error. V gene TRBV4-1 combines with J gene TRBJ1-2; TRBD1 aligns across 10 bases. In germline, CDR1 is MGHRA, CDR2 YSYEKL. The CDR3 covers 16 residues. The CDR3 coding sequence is TGCGCCAGCAGCCCTTGGGAGACAGGGGGCGCGCATGGCTACCCCTTC. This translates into CASSPWETGGAHGYPF.